This T cell receptor (beta chain) was sequenced during a study of regulatory T cells in long-lasting Graves disease. Study-level results: Persistent Graves' cases showed lower TCR diversity than newly diagnosed cases. Patients with persistent disease showed a bias toward TRBV28, TRBJ1-2 and TRBJ2-5.

The sample's time point: newly diagnosed GD, antithyroid drugs for less than 3 months. Generation of the TCR library employed RNA extracted from PBMCs. iRepertoire HTBI primers and Arm-PCR of CDR3 regions built TCR beta libraries. Each CDR3 protein is one row after TCRdb ran MiXCR on the multiplex PCR reads. In the table there are about 400,000 distinct CDR3 sequences, 15% to 18% of which are singletons. In the case of this clonotype: Its matching antigen is unknown.

This CDR3 is 11 amino acids long. Trimming took 4 bases from V and 7 from J, leaving 7 bases between them. The germline CDR1 and CDR2 sequences are SNHLY and FYNNEI. This specimen was peripheral blood mononuclear cells (PBMCs), taken at new diagnosis, from a patient treated with antithyroid drugs. The chain couples TRBV2 to TRBJ1-2, with D possibly TRBD1 on 5 matching bases. The sequence came from a female donor with Graves disease. This CDR3 reads CASSGGVGYTF. The CDR3 DNA follows: TGTGCCAGCAGTGGGGGGGTTGGCTACACCTTC. Together with reference TRBV2 and TRBJ1-2, the CDR3 gives the full variable domain: EPEVTQTPSHQVTQMGQEVILRCVPISNHLYFYWYRQILGQKVEFLVSFYNNEISEKSEIFDDQFSVERPDGSNFTLKIRSTKLEDSAMYFCASSGGVGYTFGSGTRLTVV.